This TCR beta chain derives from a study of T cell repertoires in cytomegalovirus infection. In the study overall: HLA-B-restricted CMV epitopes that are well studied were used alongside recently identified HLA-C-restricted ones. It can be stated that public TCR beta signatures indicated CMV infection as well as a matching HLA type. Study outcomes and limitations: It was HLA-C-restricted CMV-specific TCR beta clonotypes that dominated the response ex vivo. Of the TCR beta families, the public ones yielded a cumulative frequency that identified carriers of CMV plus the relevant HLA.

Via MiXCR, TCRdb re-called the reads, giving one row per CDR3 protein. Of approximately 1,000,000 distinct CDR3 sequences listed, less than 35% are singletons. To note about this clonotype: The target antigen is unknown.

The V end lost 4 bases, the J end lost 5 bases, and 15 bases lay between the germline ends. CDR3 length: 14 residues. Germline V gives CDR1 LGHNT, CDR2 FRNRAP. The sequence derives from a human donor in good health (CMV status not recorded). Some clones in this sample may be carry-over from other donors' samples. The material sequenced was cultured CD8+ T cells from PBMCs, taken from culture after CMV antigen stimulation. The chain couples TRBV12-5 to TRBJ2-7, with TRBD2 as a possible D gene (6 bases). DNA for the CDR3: TGTGCTAGTGGTTCCGGATCCGGGAGTGACGAGCAGTACTTC. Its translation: CASGSGSGSDEQYF.